A single sample gave rise to the 24 T cell receptor beta chains below, sequenced in a study of T-cell reconstitution after alpha-beta-depleted transplantation in children. The authors prepared the TCRbeta library with unique molecular identifiers. Each CDR3 protein is one row after TCRdb ran MiXCR on the PCR reads. The sample yields roughly 590,000 distinct CDR3 sequences, roughly 15% seen once. The source material was PBMCs from the stem cell graft donor, sampled from the stem cell graft. Source of these receptors: a human donor who donated a stem cell graft to a child with acute myeloid leukemia.

The CDR3 nucleotides are TGCGCCAGCAGCCCGACTACCGCGTCGCTGAACACTGAAGCTTTCTTT. Its protein product is CASSPTTASLNTEAFF. V usage is TRBV5-1 and J usage is TRBJ1-1; unclear D gene. This CDR3 has 16 residues. Trimming pared 4 bases from V and 0 bases from J, leaving 16 bases between. Germline lookup yields CDR1 SGHRS and CDR2 YFSETQ.

The chain uses TRBV10-2 and TRBJ2-5; no firm D call. Germline V gene data show CDR1 as WSHSY and CDR2 as SAAADI. V gave up 0 bases and J gave up 0 bases, with 5 bases separating them. The CDR3 has 14 amino acids. The CDR3 DNA reads as TGCGCCAGCAGTGAGTCTGGGCACCAAGAGACCCAGTACTTC. It yields the protein CASSESGHQETQYF.

This clonotype was detected many times. V gene TRBV7-2 combines with J gene TRBJ2-1, with D perhaps TRBD1 (5 bases). CDR3 length equals 13 residues. Looked up from germline, CDR1 is SGHTA and CDR2 is FQGNSA. With 5 bases removed from V and 7 bases from J, the gap between germline ends came to 12 bases. The CDR3 reads CASSPLNRNEQFF. CDR3 nucleotide sequence: TGTGCCAGCAGCCCCCTTAACAGGAATGAGCAGTTCTTC.

This rearrangement joins TRBV12-3 or TRBV12-4 to TRBJ2-7, with TRBD2 matching 8 bases. The trim removed 2 bases at V and 7 bases at J, leaving 10 bases unmatched. This CDR3 is built from 15 residues. The CDR3 region has the DNA TGTGCCAGCAGTTTAAGAACGGGGGGGCCTGGGGAGCAGTACGTC. This translates into CASSLRTGGPGEQYV.

This clonotype was observed at least ten times. The rearrangement joins TRBV20-1 to TRBJ2-1; D remains unclear. CDR1 is DFQATT, CDR2 SNEGSKA, per germline (reference sequence). V was shortened by 6 bases and J by 5 bases, with 17 bases between the two germline ends. The CDR3 is made up of 14 amino acids. The CDR3 sequence is CSAAPTNLDNEQFF. As DNA, the CDR3 is TGCAGTGCCGCCCCGACAAATCTGGACAATGAGCAGTTCTTC.

This clonotype has more than one count but fewer than ten. The chain is built from TRBV6-2 or TRBV6-3 and TRBJ1-5; D ambiguous. Germline loops: CDR1 MNHEY, CDR2 SVGEGT. This CDR3 comprises 15 residues. V was shortened by 3 bases and J by 4 bases, with 13 bases between the two germline ends. In nucleotides, the CDR3 is TGTGCCAGCAGTTATCTCCAGGCATCAAATCAGCCCCAGCATTTT. Its protein is CASSYLQASNQPQHF.

This clonotype was seen ten or more times. This chain connects TRBV27 to TRBJ1-3; D remains ambiguous. This CDR3 region has 12 residues. V was pared by 8 bases and J by 4 bases, with 9 bases between. Germline V gene sequence: CDR1 MNHEY, CDR2 SMNVEV (reference sequence). The CDR3 DNA reads TGTGCCAGCTGCAATCCCGGAAACACCATATATTTT. Amino acids: CASCNPGNTIYF.

CDR3 nucleotides: TGTGCCAGCAGCCGGACAGGGGTTGAGACCCAGTACTTC. This encodes CASSRTGVETQYF. This chain joins TRBV7-9 and TRBJ2-5; TRBD1 agrees at 9 bases. The CDR3 loop spans 13 amino acids. With V trimmed by 5 bases and J by 5 bases, 3 bases remained unmatched. Germline V gene sequence: CDR1 SEHNR, CDR2 FQNEAQ (reference sequence).

This clonotype has ten or more counts. The chain recombines TRBV20-1 with TRBJ1-6; possibly TRBD1 for D (6 bases). The CDR3 sequence is 13 residues long. The V gene lost 3 bases and the J gene lost 6 bases, with 9 bases spanning the gap. Germline V gene sequence: CDR1 DFQATT, CDR2 SNEGSKA (reference sequence). CDR3 sequence: CSARTGPNSPLHF. CDR3 coding DNA: TGCAGTGCTAGGACAGGACCTAATTCACCCCTCCACTTT.

V gene TRBV7-9 combines with J gene TRBJ2-1; 9 bases fit TRBD2. Germline trimming cut 4 bases from V and 1 base from J; bases unmatched to any gene: 5. The CDR3 covers 16 residues. The germline V gene has CDR1 SEHNR and CDR2 FQNEAQ (reference sequence). The CDR3 here is CASSSARGGSYNEQFF. The CDR3 DNA follows: TGTGCCAGCAGCTCGGCGCGGGGGGGGTCCTACAATGAGCAGTTCTTC.

This clonotype was counted many times. The rearrangement uses TRBV7-6 and TRBJ1-2; D remains ambiguous. The CDR3 is made up of 16 amino acids. Trimming stripped 1 base from V and 0 bases from J, with 12 bases between. Germline lookup yields CDR1 SGHVS and CDR2 FNYEAQ. CDR3 protein: CASSLESYGANYGYTF. DNA for the CDR3: TGTGCCAGCAGCTTAGAAAGTTACGGAGCTAACTATGGCTACACCTTC.

Turning to this clonotype: A much larger clone differs by one base, so this may be a read error. The gene calls are TRBV20-1 and TRBJ1-2; D is possibly TRBD1 (6 bases). Germline CDR1 is DFQATT and CDR2 is SNEGSKA (reference sequence). V dropped 6 bases and J dropped 4 bases, with 15 bases sitting between them. The CDR3 extends over 13 amino acids. CDR3 DNA sequence: TGCAGTGCACCAGTCAGGGGCGTCTATGGCTACACCTTC. Translating it yields CSAPVRGVYGYTF.

This clonotype has at least ten counts. The chain combines TRBV20-1 with TRBJ2-3, with 12 nucleotides matching TRBD2. The CDR3 extends over 15 amino acids. V was clipped by 6 bases and J by 3 bases; unmatched bases: 7. Germline CDR1 DFQATT, CDR2 SNEGSKA (reference sequence). DNA of the CDR3: TGCAGTGCCGCCGGGACTAGCGGGTTTACAGATACGCAGTATTTT. Translation gives CSAAGTSGFTDTQYF.

The table lists this clonotype with a few counts. The chain couples TRBV5-1 to TRBJ2-3, with 9 bases lining up with TRBD1. The CDR3 is made up of 15 amino acids. The germline CDR1 and CDR2 sequences are SGHRS and YFSETQ. The V gene end was trimmed by 7 bases and the J gene end by 2 bases; junction bases not matched to a gene: 8. In DNA form, the CDR3 reads TGCGCCAGCGGGAAAGGGGACAGGGACACAGATACGCAGTATTTT. Protein: CASGKGDRDTDTQYF. Full variable domain (outside the CDR3, taken from reference TRBV5-1 and TRBJ2-3): KAGVTQTPRYLIKTRGQQVTLSCSPISGHRSVSWYQQTPGQGLQFLFEYFSETQRNKGNFPGRFSGRQFSNSRSEMNVSTLELGDSALYLCASGKGDRDTDTQYFGPGTRLTVL.

V gene TRBV20-1 combines with J gene TRBJ1-6; a possible D gene is TRBD1 (6 bases). Germline V gene sequence: CDR1 DFQATT, CDR2 SNEGSKA (reference sequence). The CDR3 consists of 16 residues. With 1 base removed from V and 6 bases from J, the gap between germline ends came to 16 bases. The CDR3 DNA is TGCAGTGCTAGAGCCCTACAGGGCCTCCCTAATTCACCCCTCCACTTT. Protein sequence: CSARALQGLPNSPLHF.

The chain joins TRBV11-1 to TRBJ2-1; 8 positions match TRBD2. CDR3 size: 17 residues. Germline V gene sequence: CDR1 SGHAT, CDR2 FQDESV (reference sequence). Trimming at V came to 5 bases and at J to 1 base, leaving 10 bases not matched to a gene. CDR3 amino acids: CASSLPGLAKSYNEQFF. The CDR3 DNA sequence: TGTGCCAGCAGCCTCCCCGGACTAGCCAAATCCTACAATGAGCAGTTCTTC. Full variable domain (remainder filled in from reference TRBV11-1 and TRBJ2-1): EAEVAQSPRYKITEKSQAVAFWCDPISGHATLYWYRQILGQGPELLVQFQDESVVDDSQLPKDRFSAERLKGVDSTLKIQPAELGDSAMYLCASSLPGLAKSYNEQFFGPGTRLTVL.

This clonotype was recorded many times. The rearrangement joins TRBV7-2 to TRBJ2-3; no firm D call. Germline V gene sequence: CDR1 SGHTA, CDR2 FQGNSA. V dropped 5 bases and J dropped 2 bases, with 17 bases sitting between them. The CDR3 sequence is 16 residues long. In DNA, the CDR3 is TGTGCCAGCAGCCAAAGTCCAGCTACGGTCACAGATACGCAGTATTTT. Translated, it gives CASSQSPATVTDTQYF.

The chain links TRBV11-2 to TRBJ2-1; 7 nucleotides line up with TRBD2. Unmatched junction bases numbered 27, after V lost 5 bases and J lost 8 bases. The V gene's germline CDR1 is SGHAT and CDR2 FQNNGV. There are 20 residues in the CDR3. The CDR3 DNA follows: TGTGCCAGCAGCCTAAAGGTCCGGGGTGCTCGGGACTATTTTGTTTATGAGCAGTTCTTC. Translated: CASSLKVRGARDYFVYEQFF.

A few counts support this clonotype. J is TRBJ1-1 and V is TRBV4-3; a possible D gene is TRBD1 (5 bases). The length of the CDR3 is 16 residues. V was shortened by 4 bases and J by 3 bases, with 18 bases between the two germline ends. Germline V gives CDR1 LGHNA, CDR2 YSLEER. CDR3 region: CASSRGPGPWDTEAFF. The CDR3, as DNA: TGCGCCAGCAGCCGGGGACCGGGGCCGTGGGACACTGAAGCTTTCTTT.

This clonotype was detected a few times. J is TRBJ2-2 and V is TRBV5-1; 9 bases are a match to TRBD1. The CDR3 extends over 17 amino acids. Per germline, CDR1 SGHRS and CDR2 YFSETQ. With 5 bases clipped from V and 0 bases from J, the junction kept 8 bases outside the gene matches. CDR3 loop: CASRTLRDRANTGELFF. CDR3 nucleotides: TGCGCCAGCAGGACCTTACGGGACAGGGCGAACACCGGGGAGCTGTTTTTT.

V usage is TRBV7-2 and J usage is TRBJ2-6; TRBD1 matches at 7 bases. The V gene end was trimmed by 5 bases and the J gene end by 3 bases; junction bases not matched to a gene: 4. CDR3 size: 15 residues. Germline V gene sequence: CDR1 SGHTA, CDR2 FQGNSA. CDR3 bases: TGTGCCAGCAGCACCTACAGGGGTGGGGCCAACGTCCTGACTTTC. This sequence encodes CASSTYRGGANVLTF.

This clonotype has ten or more counts. The chain recombines TRBV5-1 with TRBJ2-7; D possibly matches TRBD1 or TRBD2 (5 bases each). V lost 2 bases to trimming and J lost 9 bases, with 12 bases between them. CDR3 length: 12 residues. Germline loops: CDR1 SGHRS, CDR2 YFSETQ. The CDR3 DNA reads as TGCGCCAGCAGCTTTGAGGGGCAGGGGCAGTACTTC. Its translation is CASSFEGQGQYF.

Ten or more counts support this clonotype. This chain connects TRBV20-1 to TRBJ1-6; D is perhaps TRBD1 (5 bases). The V gene's germline CDR1 is DFQATT and CDR2 SNEGSKA (reference sequence). The CDR3 runs to 16 residues. V was cut by 5 bases and J by 10 bases, with 24 bases left in between. CDR3 sequence reads: CSAFMARRGLSSPLHF. CDR3 bases: TGCAGTGCTTTTATGGCCCGGCGGGGACTTTCCTCACCCCTCCACTTT.

This clonotype was observed a handful of times. CDR3 in amino acids: CASSLRAVYNEQFF. The CDR3 region has the DNA TGTGCCAGCAGTCTCAGGGCGGTCTACAATGAGCAGTTCTTC. The V and J genes are TRBV28 and TRBJ2-1, with a weak D call TRBD1 (5 bases). Deletions cut 5 bases from V and 3 bases from J, with 11 bases between. The CDR3 loop spans 14 amino acids. Germline V gene lookup returns CDR1 MDHEN and CDR2 SYDVKM.